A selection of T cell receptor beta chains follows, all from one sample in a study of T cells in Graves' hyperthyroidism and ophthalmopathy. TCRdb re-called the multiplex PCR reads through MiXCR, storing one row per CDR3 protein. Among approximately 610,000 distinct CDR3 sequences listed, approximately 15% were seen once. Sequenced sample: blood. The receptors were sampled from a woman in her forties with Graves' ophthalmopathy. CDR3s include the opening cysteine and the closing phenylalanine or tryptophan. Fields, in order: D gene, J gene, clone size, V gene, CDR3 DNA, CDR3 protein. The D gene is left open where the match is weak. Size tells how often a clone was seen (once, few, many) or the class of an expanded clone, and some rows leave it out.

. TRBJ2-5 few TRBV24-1 TGTGCCACCAGTGATCGAAAGAGGGAGACCCAGTACTTC CATSDRKRETQYF
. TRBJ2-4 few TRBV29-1 TGCAGCGTTGATACCTGGCCGGAAGCCAAAAACATTCAGTACTTC CSVDTWPEAKNIQYF
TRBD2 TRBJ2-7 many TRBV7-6 TGTGCCAGCAGCTTAATGGAGACTAGCGGGAGAGACGAGCAGTACTTC CASSLMETSGRDEQYF
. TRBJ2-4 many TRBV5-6 TGTGCCAGCAGCTTGGGCTCGCAGCTAGCCAAAAACATTCAGTACTTC CASSLGSQLAKNIQYF
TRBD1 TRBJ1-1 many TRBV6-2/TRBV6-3 TGTGCCAGCAGTGCGCCGGACAGGGGTATCGGTGAAGCTTTCTTT CASSAPDRGIGEAFF
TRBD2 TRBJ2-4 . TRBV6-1 TGTGCCAGCAACCCAGGGACTAGCGGAAAAAACATTCAGTACTTC CASNPGTSGKNIQYF
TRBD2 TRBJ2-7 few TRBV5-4 TGTGCCAGCAACCAGCGGGGAACCTACGAGCAGTACTTC CASNQRGTYEQYF
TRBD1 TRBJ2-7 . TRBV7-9 TGTGCCAGCAGCTCCCGACAGGGCAGTAACTACGAGCAGTACTTC CASSSRQGSNYEQYF
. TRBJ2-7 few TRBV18 TGTGCCAGCTCACCCAGTCTCGGGGGAGGTACCTACTCCTACGAGCAGTACTTC CASSPSLGGGTYSYEQYF
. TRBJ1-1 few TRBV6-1 TGTGCCAGCATGGGCGGCACTGAAGCTTTCTTT CASMGGTEAFF
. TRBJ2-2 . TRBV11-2 TGTGCCAGCAGCTTCGCTACTCCGGGCACCGGGGAGCTGTTTTTT CASSFATPGTGELFF
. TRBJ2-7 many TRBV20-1 TGCAGTGCTAGAGATGAAGCTGGTACTATCTACGAGCAGTACTTC CSARDEAGTIYEQYF
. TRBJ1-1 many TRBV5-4 TGTGCCAGCAGCTTTGGACAGTACCTACGGACTGAAGCTTTCTTT CASSFGQYLRTEAFF
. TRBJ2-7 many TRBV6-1 TGTGCCAGCAGTGAACAGGCAGGGACGGTTTCCGAGCAGTACTTC CASSEQAGTVSEQYF
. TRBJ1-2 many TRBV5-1 TGCGCCAGCAGCCTGGACCCTTCCTATGGCTACACCTTC CASSLDPSYGYTF
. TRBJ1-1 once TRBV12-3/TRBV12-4 TGTGCCAGCAGTTTAGATCTTGGGGGTGTCGCTGAAGCTTTCTTT CASSLDLGGVAEAFF
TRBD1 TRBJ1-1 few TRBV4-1 TGCGCCAGCAGCCCGCAGGAGGGGGCTGACACTGAAGCTTTCTTT CASSPQEGADTEAFF
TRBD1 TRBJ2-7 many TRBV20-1 TGCAGTGCTAGTTCCATCAGGGGGCGTAAAGAGCAGTACTTC CSASSIRGRKEQYF
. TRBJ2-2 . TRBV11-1 TGTGCCAGCAGCCCCCAGGGACGGGAGAACACCGGGGAGCTGTTTTTT CASSPQGRENTGELFF
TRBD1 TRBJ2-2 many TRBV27 TGTGCCAGCAGTCCGACGACAGGGCGGGCGAACACCGGGGAGCTGTTTTTT CASSPTTGRANTGELFF
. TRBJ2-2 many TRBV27 TGTGCCAGCAGTTTATCATACCAAGGAACCGGGGAGCTGTTTTTT CASSLSYQGTGELFF
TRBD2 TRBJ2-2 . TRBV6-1 TGTGCCAGCTGGTCCCCGGGACTAGCGGGGGACACCGGGGAGCTGTTTTTT CASWSPGLAGDTGELFF